Listed here are 19 T cell receptor beta chains from one sample, sequenced in a study of cytotoxic CD8 clonotypes in ibrutinib-treated CLL. Assay used: immunoSEQ multiplex PCR; TCRdb lists only in-frame clones, some missing. The sample yields 65,000 to 80,000 clones, over 80% seen once. Sequencing used PBMCs, obtained after 24 months of ibrutinib treatment. These receptor sequences come from a human donor with chronic lymphocytic leukemia.

The V and J genes are TRBV28 and TRBJ1-2, with 8 bases that match TRBD1. Per the germline V gene, CDR1 is MDHEN and CDR2 is SYDVKM. J was trimmed by 6 bases and V by 5 bases; bases with no gene match: 11. The CDR3 runs 15 residues. DNA for the CDR3: TGTGCCAGCAGTCTGCACGATGCAGGGGGCGATGGCTACACCTTC. This translates into CASSLHDAGGDGYTF.

V is TRBV19 and J is TRBJ2-7; D may be TRBD2 (5 bases). This CDR3 spans 15 amino acids. The ends were cut back, 3 bases at V and 0 bases at J, with 12 bases in the middle. Germline V gene lookup returns CDR1 LNHDA and CDR2 SQIVND (reference sequence). DNA of the CDR3: TGTGCCAGTAGTATGAAGCGGATAAGCTCCTACGAGCAGTACTTC. Its translation is CASSMKRISSYEQYF.

The chain has TRBV9 and TRBJ2-7; TRBD1 matches at 8 bases. From germline, CDR1 is SGDLS and CDR2 YYNGEE. The CDR3 is made up of 15 amino acids. Losses at the gene ends were 4 bases for V and 0 bases for J; bases not matched to a gene: 6. As DNA, the CDR3 is TGTGCCAGCAGCCCCCGACAGGGGTTCTCCTACGAGCAGTACTTC. Its translation: CASSPRQGFSYEQYF. Variable domain in full (rest from reference TRBV9 and TRBJ2-7): DSGVTQTPKHLITATGQRVTLRCSPRSGDLSVYWYQQSLDQGLQFLIQYYNGEERAKGNILERFSAQQFPDLHSELNLSSLELGDSALYFCASSPRQGFSYEQYFGPGTRLTVT.

CDR3 sequence: CASSLVGNEQFF. The CDR3 DNA reads as TGTGCCAGCAGCTTAGTTGGCAATGAGCAGTTCTTC. This sequence joins TRBV7-2 and TRBJ2-1; D is uncertain. Germline CDR1 SGHTA, CDR2 FQGNSA. The V end was cut by 1 base, the J end by 6 bases, with 4 bases between. The CDR3 consists of 12 residues.

This CDR3 is CASSDSVTELAATNEKLFF. Written as DNA, the CDR3 is TGTGCCAGCAGTGATAGCGTCACTGAATTGGCAGCAACTAATGAAAAACTGTTTTTT. The chain recombines TRBV6-1 with TRBJ1-4; D remains ambiguous. This CDR3 region has 19 residues. Between the trimmed V and J ends, which lost 3 bases and 0 bases, there was a span of 20 bases. Germline CDR1 and CDR2: MNHNS and SASEGT.

V usage is TRBV6-5 and J usage is TRBJ1-4; 10 bases agree with TRBD1. Germline V gene lookup returns CDR1 MNHEY and CDR2 SVGAGI. The CDR3 loop spans 14 amino acids. The V segment lost 4 bases and the J segment 8 bases; nucleotides outside the gene matches: 4. The CDR3 DNA reads as TGTGCCAGCAGTTGGACAGGGGGTGAAGAAAAACTGTTTTTT. Its protein product is CASSWTGGEEKLFF.

The rearrangement links TRBV6-1 to TRBJ2-7, with D perhaps matching TRBD1 (6 bases). The CDR3 is made up of 14 amino acids. Germline CDR1 and CDR2: MNHNS and SASEGT. V was clipped by 1 base and J by 0 bases, with 7 bases between them. Here the CDR3 DNA reads TGTGCCAGCAGTGAAGGGGGGCTCTCCTACGAGCAGTACTTC. Encoded protein: CASSEGGLSYEQYF.

This clone has only a few counts. The CDR3 is CASSSRWGSLTYEQYF. The CDR3 nucleotides read TGTGCCAGCAGTTCCAGGTGGGGGTCCCTCACCTACGAGCAGTACTTC. The J gene is TRBJ2-7, the V gene TRBV28, with D possibly being TRBD1 or TRBD2 (5 bases each). V gave up 4 bases and J gave up 2 bases, with 18 bases separating them. The germline V gene has CDR1 MDHEN and CDR2 SYDVKM. The CDR3 covers 16 residues.

Ten or more counts support this clone. The chain couples TRBV6-1 to TRBJ2-7; 10 nucleotides match TRBD1. CDR1 is MNHNS and CDR2 is SASEGT in the germline V gene. With 6 bases clipped from V and 5 bases from J, the junction kept 10 bases outside the gene matches. CDR3 length: 15 residues. CDR3 amino acids: CASSPDGDRGNEQYF. Written as DNA, the CDR3 is TGTGCCAGCAGCCCTGACGGGGACAGGGGAAACGAGCAGTACTTC.

About this clone itself: Other DNA sequences from this sample encode an identical CDR3 as well. This chain uses TRBV2 with TRBJ2-7, with TRBD1 identical over 8 bases. The length of the CDR3 is 14 residues. The V and J ends lost 4 bases and 2 bases, in that order; junction bases with no gene match: 4. Germline loops: CDR1 SNHLY, CDR2 FYNNEI. CDR3 coding DNA: TGTGCCAGCAGTGTCGACAGGGGTCCCTACGAGCAGTACTTC. Its protein is CASSVDRGPYEQYF.

This chain connects TRBV10-3 to TRBJ2-5, with D perhaps matching TRBD2 (7 bases). The CDR3 runs 15 residues. Germline assignment: CDR1 ENHRY and CDR2 SYGVKD. V dropped 0 bases and J dropped 4 bases, with 12 bases sitting between them. CDR3: CAISESQGGGETQYF. As DNA, the CDR3 is TGTGCCATCAGTGAGTCTCAAGGGGGGGGAGAGACCCAGTACTTC.

This chain joins TRBV30 and TRBJ1-3; D is ambiguous. Germline CDR1 is GTSNPN and CDR2 is SVGIG (reference sequence). The CDR3 is 11 residues long. The V and J ends lost 3 bases and 3 bases respectively, with 3 bases between them. The DNA of the CDR3 is TGTGCCTGGAGCGGTGGAAACACCATATATTTT. It codes for CAWSGGNTIYF.

The chain links TRBV30 to TRBJ1-1, with D unresolved. Germline V CDR1 and CDR2: GTSNPN, SVGIG (reference sequence). This CDR3 has 12 amino acids. Trimming cost V 2 bases and J 1 base, with 5 bases left between them. Here the CDR3 DNA reads TGTGCCTGGAGTTTGGGGAACACTGAAGCTTTCTTT. It codes for CAWSLGNTEAFF.

The rearrangement links TRBV2 to TRBJ2-5; possibly TRBD1 for D (5 bases). The CDR3 totals 14 residues. CDR1 and CDR2 from the germline V gene are SNHLY and FYNNEI. Trimming removed 4 bases at V and 5 bases at J, with 14 bases between. The CDR3 reads CASSADSVSETQYF. The DNA for the CDR3 is TGTGCCAGCAGTGCCGACAGCGTGAGCGAGACCCAGTACTTC. Using reference TRBV2 and TRBJ2-5 for the parts outside the CDR3, the full variable domain is EPEVTQTPSHQVTQMGQEVILRCVPISNHLYFYWYRQILGQKVEFLVSFYNNEISEKSEIFDDQFSVERPDGSNFTLKIRSTKLEDSAMYFCASSADSVSETQYFGPGTRLLVL.

In nucleotides, the CDR3 is TGTGCCAGCAGCTTTATGGACAGGGGGCCCAATGAGCAGTTCTTC. Its translation is CASSFMDRGPNEQFF. The J gene is TRBJ2-1, the V gene TRBV5-4, with 11 bases aligning to TRBD1. From germline, CDR1 is SGHNT and CDR2 YYREEE (reference sequence). The V and J ends lost 2 bases and 6 bases, in that order; junction bases with no gene match: 4. This CDR3 has 15 residues.

This clone has just a few counts. The V call is TRBV28, the J call TRBJ2-1, with 11 bases lining up with TRBD2. The CDR3 runs to 15 residues. Trimming took 8 bases from V and 5 from J; bases not matched to a gene: 8. The germline V gene encodes CDR1 MDHEN and CDR2 SYDVKM. The CDR3 region is CASRTPGLADNEQFF. CDR3 sequence (DNA): TGTGCCAGCCGGACCCCGGGACTAGCGGACAATGAGCAGTTCTTC.

This chain links TRBV7-2 with TRBJ2-7, with a possible D match to TRBD1 (5 bases). The CDR3 is 15 amino acids. Germline values: CDR1 SGHTA, CDR2 FQGNSA. Trimming took 5 bases from V and 4 from J, leaving 18 bases between them. CDR3 nucleotide sequence: TGTGCCAGCAGCCCCGGTGGCAGGGTGCGATACGAGCAGTACTTC. It translates to CASSPGGRVRYEQYF.

This clone has just one count. The J gene is TRBJ1-5, the V gene TRBV2; D call uncertain. Germline V gives CDR1 SNHLY, CDR2 FYNNEI. Trimming pared 0 bases from V and 3 bases from J, leaving 12 bases between. The CDR3 is 16 residues long. The CDR3 loop is CASSEAGKAFNQPQHF. In DNA, the CDR3 is TGTGCCAGCAGTGAAGCGGGGAAGGCATTCAATCAGCCCCAGCATTTT. Using reference TRBV2 and TRBJ1-5 for the parts outside the CDR3, the full variable domain is EPEVTQTPSHQVTQMGQEVILRCVPISNHLYFYWYRQILGQKVEFLVSFYNNEISEKSEIFDDQFSVERPDGSNFTLKIRSTKLEDSAMYFCASSEAGKAFNQPQHFGDGTRLSIL.

This clone appeared a single time. The chain couples TRBV5-4 to TRBJ2-1; 8 nucleotides agree with TRBD2. From germline, CDR1 is SGHNT and CDR2 YYREEE (reference sequence). V trimming: 2 bases; J trimming: 0 bases; junction bases outside the gene matches: 7. This CDR3 has 17 amino acids. The CDR3 spells CASSFSGGPSSYNEQFF. The CDR3 DNA reads as TGTGCCAGCAGCTTTTCGGGAGGGCCCAGCTCCTACAATGAGCAGTTCTTC.